One and the same sample provided the 7 T cell receptor beta chains below, sequenced in a study of T-cell memory formation after mild COVID-19. From the 5' RACE reads, TCRdb called clonotypes with MiXCR, one entry per CDR3 protein. The sample lists tens of thousands of distinct CDR3 sequences, 5% to 7% occurring once. Sequencing was carried out using PBMCs or a T cell subset sorted from them (not recorded which). Receptor source: an adult who had mild COVID-19 (a few samples of this study predate the infection). Cell type and time point are not known.

This clonotype was counted a few times. The CDR3 region has the DNA TGTGCCAGCAGTTTAAGGGGGAATGGCTACACCTTC. It is translated as CASSLRGNGYTF. The J gene is TRBJ1-2, the V gene TRBV12-3 or TRBV12-4, with D possibly matching TRBD1 (6 bases). Trimming removed 2 bases from V and 6 bases from J, with 7 bases in between. The CDR3 contains 12 residues.

This clonotype was recorded at least ten times. This chain uses TRBV20-1 with TRBJ2-1; 7 positions agree with TRBD2. This CDR3 has 14 residues. Looked up from germline, CDR1 is DFQATT and CDR2 is SNEGSKA (reference sequence). V was clipped by 0 bases and J by 7 bases; unmatched bases: 6. The CDR3 region is CSARDSFGGNEQFF. For the CDR3, the DNA is TGCAGTGCTAGAGATTCCTTCGGGGGGAATGAGCAGTTCTTC.

This rearrangement joins TRBV7-2 to TRBJ2-7; possibly TRBD1 for D (5 bases). Germline CDR1 reads SGHTA; CDR2 reads FQGNSA. V was trimmed by 1 base and J by 2 bases, leaving 6 bases between them. The CDR3 sequence is 13 residues long. The CDR3 DNA reads as TGTGCCAGCAGCTTAGGCAGGGCCTACGAGCAGTACTTC. Its protein product is CASSLGRAYEQYF.

This clonotype was seen at least ten times. The chain uses TRBV5-1 and TRBJ2-5; 10 nucleotides agree with TRBD1. Germline-derived CDR1 and CDR2 are SGHRS and YFSETQ. The CDR3 loop spans 17 amino acids. The trim removed 3 bases at V and 2 bases at J, leaving 10 bases unmatched. The DNA for the CDR3 is TGCGCCAGCAGCTCAGACCCGACAGGGGGCCTTCAAGAGACCCAGTACTTC. This gives the protein CASSSDPTGGLQETQYF.

This clonotype was seen a handful of times. DNA for the CDR3: TGTGCCAGCAGTTCAACAGGGGGCGATGGCTACACCTTC. Its translation: CASSSTGGDGYTF. The chain uses TRBV27 and TRBJ1-2; 9 bases are a match to TRBD1. Germline lookup yields CDR1 MNHEY and CDR2 SMNVEV (reference sequence). Trimming cost V 4 bases and J 6 bases; bases outside gene matches: 3. The CDR3 has 13 residues.

The chain has TRBV20-1 and TRBJ1-5; D is ambiguous. Trimming left V 0 bases short and J 0 bases short, with 9 bases between. This CDR3 has 15 residues. Germline CDR1 DFQATT, CDR2 SNEGSKA (reference sequence). The CDR3 nucleotides are TGCAGTGCTAGAGATGTCCAGTATAGCAATCAGCCCCAGCATTTT. Residues: CSARDVQYSNQPQHF.

V gene TRBV2 combines with J gene TRBJ2-5, with 7 bases lining up with TRBD2. The CDR3 consists of 15 residues. The J segment lost 5 bases and the V segment lost 8 bases, leaving 14 bases of the junction unmatched. In germline, CDR1 is SNHLY, CDR2 FYNNEI. CDR3 bases: TGTGCCAGCCGTAAAGGGGCGGCCGGGGGGGAGACCCAGTACTTC. Translating gives CASRKGAAGGETQYF.